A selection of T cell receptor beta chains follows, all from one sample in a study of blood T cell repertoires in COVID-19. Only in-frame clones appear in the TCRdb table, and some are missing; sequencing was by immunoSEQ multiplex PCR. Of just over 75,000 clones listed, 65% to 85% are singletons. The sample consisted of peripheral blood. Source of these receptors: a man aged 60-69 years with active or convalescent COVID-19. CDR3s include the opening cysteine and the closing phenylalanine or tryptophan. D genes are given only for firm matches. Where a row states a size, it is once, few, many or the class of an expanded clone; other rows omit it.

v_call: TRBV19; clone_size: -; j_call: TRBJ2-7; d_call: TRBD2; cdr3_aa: CASSRDYLRYEQYF; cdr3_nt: TGTGCCAGTAGTAGGGACTACCTTAGATACGAGCAGTACTTC
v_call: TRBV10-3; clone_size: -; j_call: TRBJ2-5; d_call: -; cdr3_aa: CAISEPKAPQETQYF; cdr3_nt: TGTGCCATCAGTGAGCCGAAAGCACCCCAAGAGACCCAGTACTTC
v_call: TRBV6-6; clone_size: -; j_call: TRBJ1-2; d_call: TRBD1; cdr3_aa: CASSTPGQTLNYGYTF; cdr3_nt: TGTGCCAGCAGTACCCCGGGACAGACCCTTAACTATGGCTACACCTTC
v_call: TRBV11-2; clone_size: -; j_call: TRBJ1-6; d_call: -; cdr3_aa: CASSLLGQESSYNSPLHF; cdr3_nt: TGTGCCAGCAGCTTATTGGGGCAGGAAAGCTCCTATAATTCACCCCTCCACTTT
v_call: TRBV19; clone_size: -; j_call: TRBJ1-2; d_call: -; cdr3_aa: CASGRTVYGYTF; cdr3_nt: TGTGCCAGTGGTCGGACAGTCTATGGCTACACCTTC
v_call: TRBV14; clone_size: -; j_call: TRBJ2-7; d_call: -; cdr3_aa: CASSASSYEQYF; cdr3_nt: TGTGCCAGCAGCGCCAGCTCCTACGAGCAGTACTTC
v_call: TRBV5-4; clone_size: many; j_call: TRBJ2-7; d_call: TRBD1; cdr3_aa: CASSSRDRASYEQYF; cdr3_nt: TGTGCCAGCAGCTCGCGGGACAGGGCTTCCTACGAGCAGTACTTC
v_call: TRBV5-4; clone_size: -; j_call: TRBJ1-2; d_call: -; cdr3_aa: CASIPDRGYGYTF; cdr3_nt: TGTGCCAGCATTCCCGATAGGGGGTATGGCTACACCTTC
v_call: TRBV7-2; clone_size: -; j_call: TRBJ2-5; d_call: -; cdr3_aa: CASSLVVVGAETQYF; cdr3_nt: TGTGCCAGCAGCTTAGTGGTTGTGGGGGCGGAGACCCAGTACTTC
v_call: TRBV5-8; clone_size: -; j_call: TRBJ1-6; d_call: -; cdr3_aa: CASSFPGFNSPLHF; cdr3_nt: TGTGCCAGCAGCTTTCCCGGTTTTAATTCACCCCTCCACTTT
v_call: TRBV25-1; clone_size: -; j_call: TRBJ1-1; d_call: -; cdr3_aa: CASSFHRMGTEAFF; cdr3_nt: TGTGCCAGCTCATTTCACAGGATGGGCACTGAAGCTTTCTTT
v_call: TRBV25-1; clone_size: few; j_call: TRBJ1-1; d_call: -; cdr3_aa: CASSENRASEAFF; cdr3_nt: TGTGCCAGCAGTGAAAACAGGGCCTCTGAAGCTTTCTTT
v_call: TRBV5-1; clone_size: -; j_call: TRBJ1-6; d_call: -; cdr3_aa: CASSLDRVPGSPLHF; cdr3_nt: TGCGCCAGCAGCTTGGACCGGGTTCCTGGTTCACCCCTCCACTTT
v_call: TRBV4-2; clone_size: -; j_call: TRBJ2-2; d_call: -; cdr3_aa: CATHEGGGTGELFF; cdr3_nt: TGTGCCACCCACGAGGGCGGTGGGACCGGGGAGCTGTTTTTT
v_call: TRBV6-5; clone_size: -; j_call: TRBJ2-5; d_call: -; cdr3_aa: CASTGTRQETQYF; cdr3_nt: TGTGCCAGCACCGGGACAAGACAAGAGACCCAGTACTTC
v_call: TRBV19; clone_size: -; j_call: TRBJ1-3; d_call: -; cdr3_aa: CASTFDQGYGNTIYF; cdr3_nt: TGTGCCAGTACCTTCGACCAGGGATATGGAAACACCATATATTTT
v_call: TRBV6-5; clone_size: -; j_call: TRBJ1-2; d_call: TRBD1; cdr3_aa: CASRRTQGIVYGYTF; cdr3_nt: TGTGCCAGCAGGCGCACACAGGGGATCGTATATGGCTACACCTTC
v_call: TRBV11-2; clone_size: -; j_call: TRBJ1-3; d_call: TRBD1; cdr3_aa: CASRGQLSSGNTIYF; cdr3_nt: TGTGCCAGCAGGGGACAGTTGAGCTCTGGAAACACCATATATTTT
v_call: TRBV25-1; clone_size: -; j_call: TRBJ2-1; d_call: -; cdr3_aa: CASSEGRGSYNEQFF; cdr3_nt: TGTGCCAGCAGTGAAGGCCGGGGCTCCTACAATGAGCAGTTCTTC
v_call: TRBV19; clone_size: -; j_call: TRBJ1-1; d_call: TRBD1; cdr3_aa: CASRSHRQGSEAFF; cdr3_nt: TGTGCCAGTAGATCCCATAGACAGGGCTCTGAAGCTTTCTTT
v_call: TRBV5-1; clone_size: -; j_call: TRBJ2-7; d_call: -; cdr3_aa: CASSLAADTQNPQYEQYF; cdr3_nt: TGCGCCAGCAGCTTGGCCGCGGACACCCAAAACCCCCAGTACGAGCAGTACTTC
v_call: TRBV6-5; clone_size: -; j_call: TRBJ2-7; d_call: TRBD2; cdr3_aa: CASSPPLAGYYEQYF; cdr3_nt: TGTGCCAGCAGCCCCCCTCTAGCGGGGTACTACGAGCAGTACTTC
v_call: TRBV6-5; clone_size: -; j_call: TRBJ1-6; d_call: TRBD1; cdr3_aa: CASSSRGGQGGSPLHF; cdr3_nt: TGTGCCAGCAGTTCTAGAGGGGGACAGGGCGGCTCACCCCTCCACTTT
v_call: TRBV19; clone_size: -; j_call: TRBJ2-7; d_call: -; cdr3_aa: CASSRRGAASYEQYF; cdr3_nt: TGTGCCAGTAGTCGCAGGGGGGCGGCCTCCTACGAGCAGTACTTC
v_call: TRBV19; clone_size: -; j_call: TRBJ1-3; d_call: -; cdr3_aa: CASSEPGGIAGNTIYF; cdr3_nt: TGTGCCAGTAGTGAGCCGGGCGGGATAGCTGGAAACACCATATATTTT
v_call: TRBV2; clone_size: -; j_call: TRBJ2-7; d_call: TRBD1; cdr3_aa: CASSRQGSYEQYF; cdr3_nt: TGTGCCAGCAGTAGACAGGGGTCCTACGAGCAGTACTTC
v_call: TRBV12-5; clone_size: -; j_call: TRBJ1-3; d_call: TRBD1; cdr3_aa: CASGSPGQGNTIYF; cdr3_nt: TGTGCTAGTGGTTCACCGGGACAGGGAAACACCATATATTTT
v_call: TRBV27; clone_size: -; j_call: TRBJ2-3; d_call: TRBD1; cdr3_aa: CASSFDRAGDTQYF; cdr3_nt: TGTGCCAGCAGTTTCGACAGGGCTGGGGATACGCAGTATTTT
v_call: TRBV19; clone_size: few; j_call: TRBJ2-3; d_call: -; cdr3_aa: CASSIKEGTFQYF; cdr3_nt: TGTGCCAGTAGTATCAAGGAGGGCACATTCCAATATTTT
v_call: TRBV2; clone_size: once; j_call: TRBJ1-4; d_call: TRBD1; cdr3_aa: CASSGTGGEKLFF; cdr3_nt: TGTGCCAGCAGCGGGACAGGGGGCGAAAAACTGTTTTTT
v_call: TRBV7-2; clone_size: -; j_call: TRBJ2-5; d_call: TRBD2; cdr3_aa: CASSRGGVQETQYF; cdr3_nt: TGTGCCAGCAGCCGGGGGGGGGTCCAAGAGACCCAGTACTTC
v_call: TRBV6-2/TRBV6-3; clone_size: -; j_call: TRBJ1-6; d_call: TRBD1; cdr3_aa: CASSYPGGRGTSPLHF; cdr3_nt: TGTGCCAGCAGTTACCCCGGTGGCAGGGGGACATCACCCCTCCACTTT
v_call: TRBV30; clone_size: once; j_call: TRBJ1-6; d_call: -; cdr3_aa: CAWSRPGSPLHF; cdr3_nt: TGTGCCTGGAGCAGGCCTGGTTCACCCCTCCACTTT
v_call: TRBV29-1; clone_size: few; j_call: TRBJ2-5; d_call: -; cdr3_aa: CSVEFYAGLETQYF; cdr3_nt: TGCAGCGTTGAATTTTACGCGGGGCTCGAGACCCAGTACTTC
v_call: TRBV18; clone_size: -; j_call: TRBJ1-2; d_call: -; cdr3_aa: CASSPPGRGVGAGYTF; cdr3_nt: TGTGCCAGCTCACCACCCGGTAGAGGGGTGGGGGCTGGCTACACCTTC
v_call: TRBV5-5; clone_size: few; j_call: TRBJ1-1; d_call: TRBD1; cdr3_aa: CASSTGTGRLTNTEAFF; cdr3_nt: TGTGCCAGCAGCACGGGGACAGGCAGGCTTACGAACACTGAAGCTTTCTTT
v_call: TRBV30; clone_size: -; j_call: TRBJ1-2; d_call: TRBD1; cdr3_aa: CAWRPRGGGFYGYTF; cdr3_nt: TGTGCCTGGAGGCCCCGAGGAGGGGGCTTCTATGGCTACACCTTC
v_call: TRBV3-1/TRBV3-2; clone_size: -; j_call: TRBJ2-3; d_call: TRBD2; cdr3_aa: CASSQGLAGGLTDTQYF; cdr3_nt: TGTGCCAGCAGCCAAGGGCTCGCGGGGGGCCTCACAGATACGCAGTATTTT
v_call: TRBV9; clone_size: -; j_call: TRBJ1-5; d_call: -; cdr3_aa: CASQVRDNLFSPNQPQHF; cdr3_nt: TGTGCCAGCCAAGTACGGGACAACCTTTTTAGCCCCAATCAGCCCCAGCATTTT
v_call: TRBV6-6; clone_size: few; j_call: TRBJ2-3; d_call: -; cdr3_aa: CASSYSGSGTDTQYF; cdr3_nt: TGTGCCAGCAGTTACTCGGGTAGCGGCACAGATACGCAGTATTTT
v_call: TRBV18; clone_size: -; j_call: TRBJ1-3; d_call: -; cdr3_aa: CASSQMDSPSGNTIYF; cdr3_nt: TGTGCCAGCTCACAAATGGACTCCCCGTCGGGAAACACCATATATTTT
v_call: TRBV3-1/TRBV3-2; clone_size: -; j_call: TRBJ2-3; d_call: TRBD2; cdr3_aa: CASSQGYLGSGGTTTDTQYF; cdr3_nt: TGTGCCAGCAGCCAAGGATATTTGGGGAGCGGGGGGACCACCACAGATACGCAGTATTTT
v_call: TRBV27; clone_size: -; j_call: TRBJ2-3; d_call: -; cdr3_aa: CASSLSGARTDTQYF; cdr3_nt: TGTGCCAGCAGTTTATCGGGGGCGCGTACAGATACGCAGTATTTT
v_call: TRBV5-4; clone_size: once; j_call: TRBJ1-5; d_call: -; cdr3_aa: CASSQHITGRGTNQPQHF; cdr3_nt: TGTGCCAGCAGCCAACATATTACAGGGAGGGGTACCAATCAGCCCCAGCATTTT
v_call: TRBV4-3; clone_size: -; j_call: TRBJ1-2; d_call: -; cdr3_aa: CASSQEGRSDYGYTF; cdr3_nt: TGCGCCAGCAGCCAAGAGGGCAGGTCTGACTATGGCTACACCTTC
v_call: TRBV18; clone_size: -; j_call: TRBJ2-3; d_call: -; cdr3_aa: CASSRRDTNTDTQYF; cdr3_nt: TGTGCCAGCTCACGCCGGGACACCAACACAGATACGCAGTATTTT
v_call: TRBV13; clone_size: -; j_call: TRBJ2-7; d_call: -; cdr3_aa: CASSLDSIYEQYF; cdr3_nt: TGTGCCAGCAGCTTAGACTCGATCTACGAGCAGTACTTC
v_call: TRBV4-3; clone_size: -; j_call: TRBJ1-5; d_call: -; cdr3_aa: CASSQTLGSNQPQHF; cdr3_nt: TGCGCCAGCAGCCAAACCCTAGGTAGCAATCAGCCCCAGCATTTT
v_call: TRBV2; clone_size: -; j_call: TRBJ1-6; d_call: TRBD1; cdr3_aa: CASSEGDRRSPLHF; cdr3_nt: TGTGCCAGCAGTGAGGGGGACAGAAGATCACCCCTCCACTTT
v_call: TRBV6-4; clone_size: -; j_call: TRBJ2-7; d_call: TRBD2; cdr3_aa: CASSDFERGGTDEQYF; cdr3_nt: TGTGCCAGCAGTGACTTCGAGCGGGGGGGGACCGACGAGCAGTACTTC
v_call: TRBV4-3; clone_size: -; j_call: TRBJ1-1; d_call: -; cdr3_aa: CASSQARQRPTAFF; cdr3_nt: TGCGCCAGCAGCCAGGCTCGACAGAGGCCGACCGCTTTCTTT
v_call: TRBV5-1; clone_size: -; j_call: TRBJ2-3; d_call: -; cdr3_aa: CASSLSAGRTDTQYF; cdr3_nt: TGCGCCAGCAGCTTGTCGGCGGGACGCACAGATACGCAGTATTTT
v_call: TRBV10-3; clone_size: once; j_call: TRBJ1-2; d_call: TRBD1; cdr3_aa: CAISESSGGDYGYTF; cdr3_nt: TGTGCCATCAGTGAGTCGTCAGGGGGCGACTATGGCTACACCTTC